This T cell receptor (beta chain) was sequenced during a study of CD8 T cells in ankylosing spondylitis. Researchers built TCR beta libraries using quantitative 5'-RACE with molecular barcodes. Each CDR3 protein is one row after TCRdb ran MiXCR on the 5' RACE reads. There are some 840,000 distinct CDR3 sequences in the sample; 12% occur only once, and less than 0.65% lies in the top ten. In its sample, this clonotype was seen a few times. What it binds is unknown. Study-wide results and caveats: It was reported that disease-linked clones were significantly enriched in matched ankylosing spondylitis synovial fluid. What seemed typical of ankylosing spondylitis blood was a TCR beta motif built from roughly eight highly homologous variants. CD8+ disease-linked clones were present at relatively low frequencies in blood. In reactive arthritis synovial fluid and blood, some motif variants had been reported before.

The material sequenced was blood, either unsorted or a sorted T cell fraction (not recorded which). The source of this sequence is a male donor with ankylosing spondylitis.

This CDR3 reads CSARHPLSYEQYF. The CDR3 DNA reads TGCAGTGCCCGACACCCCCTTTCCTACGAGCAGTACTTC. The J gene is TRBJ2-7, the V gene TRBV20-1; D is uncertain. V was clipped by 6 bases and J by 1 base, with 13 bases between them. Germline assignment: CDR1 DFQATT and CDR2 SNEGSKA (reference sequence). There are 13 residues in the CDR3.